Below, one T cell receptor (beta chain) is given with its context. Trimming stripped 4 bases from V and 1 base from J, with 8 bases between. Germline CDR1 and CDR2: LNHDA and SQIVND (reference sequence). The CDR3 is made up of 13 amino acids. This sample was included in a study of blood T cell repertoires in COVID-19. In the study overall: COVID-19 samples, acute and convalescent, were from the United States, Italy and Spain. PBMCs, B-cell-depleted T cells, or T cells were the source of the cDNA or gDNA that made up the material.

Authors' analysis steps: Nucleated cell counts were estimated from reference gene primer amplification. Method: immunoSEQ multiplex PCR; TCRdb's copy keeps in-frame clones and lacks some. V and J calls and clone size are copied from that table; D and trimming were computed from the DNA. The table records 250,000 or so clones, roughly 90% of them present only once. This rearrangement joins TRBV19 to TRBJ2-7; D possibly corresponds to TRBD1 (6 bases). Sequencing input: peripheral blood. This TCR came from a woman aged 40 to 49 who had recovered from COVID-19. The CDR3 here is CASSKTGSYEQYF. DNA for the CDR3: TGTGCCAGTAGTAAAACAGGGTCCTACGAGCAGTACTTC.